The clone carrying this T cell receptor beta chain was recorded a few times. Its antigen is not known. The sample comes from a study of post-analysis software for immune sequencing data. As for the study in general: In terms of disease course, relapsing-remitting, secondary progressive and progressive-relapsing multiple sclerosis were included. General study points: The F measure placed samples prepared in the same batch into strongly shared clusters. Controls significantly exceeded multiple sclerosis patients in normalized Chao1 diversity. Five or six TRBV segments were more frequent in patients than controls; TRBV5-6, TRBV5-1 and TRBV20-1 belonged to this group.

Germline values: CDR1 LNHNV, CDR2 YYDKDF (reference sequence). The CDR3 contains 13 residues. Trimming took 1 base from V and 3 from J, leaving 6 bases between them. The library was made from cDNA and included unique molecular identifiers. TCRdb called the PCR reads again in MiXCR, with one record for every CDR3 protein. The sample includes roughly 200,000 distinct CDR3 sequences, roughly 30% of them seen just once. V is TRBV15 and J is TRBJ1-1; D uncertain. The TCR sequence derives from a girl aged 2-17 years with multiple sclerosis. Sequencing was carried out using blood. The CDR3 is CATSRGLDTEAFF. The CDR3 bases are TGTGCCACCAGCAGAGGACTGGACACTGAAGCTTTCTTT.